Presented here are 16 T cell receptor beta chains from one specimen sequenced in a study of technical replicates of blood from several donors. Generated by immunoSEQ multiplex PCR, the TCRdb table keeps only in-frame clones and is missing some. The sample lists about 81,000 clones, 80% to 90% occurring once. What was sequenced was PBMCs. All receptors derive from a human donor in good health. Some clones in this sample may be carry-over from other donors' samples.

The chain recombines TRBV7-2 with TRBJ1-2; no clear D gene. CDR1 SGHTA and CDR2 FQGNSA come from the germline V gene. V was trimmed by 0 bases and J by 4 bases, leaving 9 bases between them. The CDR3 loop spans 14 amino acids. The CDR3, as DNA: TGTGCCAGCAGCTTAGCGGGCCTGAGCTATGGCTACACCTTC. It is translated as CASSLAGLSYGYTF. Together with reference TRBV7-2 and TRBJ1-2, the CDR3 gives the full variable domain: GAGVSQSPSNKVTEKGKDVELRCDPISGHTALYWYRQSLGQGLEFLIYFQGNSAPDKSGLPSDRFSAERTGGSVSTLTIQRTQQEDSAVYLCASSLAGLSYGYTFGSGTRLTVV.

The chain employs TRBV19 and TRBJ2-7; 10 nucleotides align to TRBD2. The CDR3 loop spans 17 amino acids. V lost 3 bases and J lost 1; bases outside the gene matches: 9. CDR1 is LNHDA, CDR2 SQIVND, per germline (reference sequence). For the CDR3, the DNA is TGTGCCAGTAGTATGAGGTTACTAGCGGGAAGGTCCTACGAGCAGTACTTC. This gives the protein CASSMRLLAGRSYEQYF.

V is TRBV27 and J is TRBJ1-1; no clear D. The V end was cut by 2 bases, the J end by 1 base, with 8 bases between. CDR1 is MNHEY, CDR2 SMNVEV, per germline (reference sequence). CDR3 length: 14 residues. CDR3 sequence reads: CASSLRSRNTEAFF. The CDR3 DNA is TGTGCCAGCAGTTTACGGTCCCGGAACACTGAAGCTTTCTTT.

The V gene is TRBV7-2, the J gene TRBJ2-1; D is unclear. The V end was cut by 1 base, the J end by 12 bases, with 13 bases between. Germline-derived CDR1 and CDR2 are SGHTA and FQGNSA. This CDR3 is 13 amino acids long. The CDR3 loop reads CASSLELRLGQFF. The CDR3 coding sequence is TGTGCCAGCAGCTTAGAACTGAGGCTCGGGCAGTTCTTC. Full variable domain (remainder filled in from reference TRBV7-2 and TRBJ2-1): GAGVSQSPSNKVTEKGKDVELRCDPISGHTALYWYRQSLGQGLEFLIYFQGNSAPDKSGLPSDRFSAERTGGSVSTLTIQRTQQEDSAVYLCASSLELRLGQFFGPGTRLTVL.

V and J are TRBV29-1 and TRBJ2-7; no definite D call. The CDR3 length is 14 residues. Germline assignment: CDR1 SQVTM and CDR2 ANQGSEA. V dropped 6 bases and J dropped 0 bases, with 15 bases sitting between them. The CDR3 DNA reads as TGCAGCGTCACACCCGAGGCTTACTCCTACGAGCAGTACTTC. It yields the protein CSVTPEAYSYEQYF.

The rearrangement links TRBV7-8 to TRBJ2-1, with TRBD2 identical over 8 bases. The CDR3 has 16 amino acids. Germline lookup yields CDR1 SGHVS and CDR2 FQNEAQ. The trim removed 4 bases at V and 7 bases at J, leaving 12 bases unmatched. This CDR3 reads CASSSFSSPGGNEQFF. CDR3 in DNA: TGTGCCAGCAGCTCCTTCTCGTCCCCGGGAGGGAATGAGCAGTTCTTC.

This chain connects TRBV5-1 to TRBJ2-7; 13 nucleotides match TRBD2. J lost 11 bases, V lost 3 bases, and 11 bases had no gene match. CDR3 length equals 15 residues. Germline CDR1 and CDR2: SGHRS and YFSETQ. The CDR3 region is CASSYTPGLAGMEYF. The CDR3 nucleotides are TGCGCCAGCAGCTATACTCCGGGACTAGCGGGAATGGAGTACTTC.

The chain carries TRBV18 and TRBJ2-3, with D hard to call. Trimming stripped 3 bases from V and 5 bases from J, with 6 bases between. The CDR3 has 12 residues. Germline V gives CDR1 KGHSH, CDR2 LQKENI. The chain's CDR3 is CASSPRGDTQYF. The CDR3 DNA is TGTGCCAGCTCACCGCGTGGAGATACGCAGTATTTT.

This chain uses TRBV6-5 with TRBJ2-5; D may be TRBD1 (6 bases). V was clipped by 1 base and J by 7 bases, with 16 bases between them. CDR1 and CDR2 (germline): MNHEY, SVGAGI. This CDR3 region has 15 residues. The DNA of the CDR3 is TGTGCCAGCAGTTACTATAGGGGGATTGGGGGGACCCAGTACTTC. Its protein product is CASSYYRGIGGTQYF.

The chain joins TRBV4-3 to TRBJ2-5, with D possibly TRBD1 on 5 matching bases. V lost 1 base, J lost 1 base, and 7 bases lay in between. CDR3 length: 14 amino acids. Germline CDR1 is LGHNA and CDR2 is YSLEER. CDR3 in amino acids: CASSQGQRQETQYF. The CDR3 DNA reads TGCGCCAGCAGCCAAGGACAGCGCCAAGAGACCCAGTACTTC.

The chain is built from TRBV2 and TRBJ2-1; possible D gene TRBD2, 5 bases. From germline, CDR1 is SNHLY and CDR2 FYNNEI. The CDR3 length is 15 residues. The germline V and J ends were trimmed by 8 bases and 4 bases, with 18 bases remaining between them. The CDR3 DNA reads as TGTGCCAGCGAATCCCGACTAATTCTATACAATGAGCAGTTCTTC. Translated: CASESRLILYNEQFF.

In this sample, this clone turned up a few times. The chain carries TRBV6-6 and TRBJ1-2, with TRBD1 matching 11 bases. Trimming cost V 5 bases and J 5 bases; bases outside gene matches: 4. CDR1 and CDR2 from the germline V gene are MNHNY and SVGAGI (reference sequence). This CDR3 is built from 14 residues. In DNA, the CDR3 is TGTGCCAGCAGTGGGACAGGGGGAAGATATGGCTACACCTTC. It translates to CASSGTGGRYGYTF.

The chain combines TRBV14 with TRBJ2-3; D call uncertain. Trimming removed 8 bases from V and 6 bases from J, with 12 bases in between. The CDR3 has 12 residues. Per the germline V gene, CDR1 is SGHDN and CDR2 is FVKESK. This CDR3 reads CASGHVTDTQYF. CDR3 bases: TGTGCCAGCGGTCATGTGACTGATACGCAGTATTTT.

The V and J genes are TRBV30 and TRBJ1-1; TRBD1 might be the D (5 bases). The CDR3 has 13 residues. Germline CDR1 is GTSNPN and CDR2 is SVGIG (reference sequence). Trimming cost V 4 bases and J 7 bases, with 16 bases left between them. For the CDR3, the DNA is TGTGCCTGGACCGCGAAGGGGCGAATTGAAGCTTTCTTT. Its protein is CAWTAKGRIEAFF.

J is TRBJ2-3 and V is TRBV5-1; D gene ambiguous. Trimming shortened V by 0 bases and J by 5 bases, and 10 bases separated the two germline ends. The CDR3 contains 14 residues. CDR1 SGHRS and CDR2 YFSETQ come from the germline V gene. For the CDR3, the DNA is TGCGCCAGCAGCTTGGCCGTCGGTGGAGATACGCAGTATTTT. Protein sequence: CASSLAVGGDTQYF.

This clone was seen only a few times. The chain links TRBV19 to TRBJ1-2, with 7 bases identical to TRBD1. V lost 10 bases to trimming and J lost 3 bases; unmatched junction nucleotides: 8. This CDR3 contains 13 residues. Germline CDR1 reads LNHDA; CDR2 reads SQIVND (reference sequence). The CDR3 DNA sequence: TGTGCCACCGCCTCACAGGGGTACTATGGCTACACCTTC. This sequence encodes CATASQGYYGYTF.